This T cell receptor (beta chain) appears in the sequencing data of a study of T cell responses to AZD1222 COVID-19 vaccine. Study-wide points: Possibly, clonal diversity was underestimated; donors were largely white British and included more females. Baseline serology detected seropositivity in only a handful of AZD1222 recipients. With dominance at 160-218 and 743-854, vaccine-associated CD4 TCRs spanned spike.

Using immunoSEQ multiplex PCR, the repertoire was profiled, and TCRdb retains in-frame clones only, with some absent. The sample records around 150,000 clones, around 90% being singletons. The CDR3 length is 12 residues. V was trimmed by 1 base and J by 15 bases, leaving 13 bases between them. Germline CDR1 is SGHVS and CDR2 is FNYEAQ. With regard to this clone: Its antigen remains unknown.

This TCR derives from an adult who received the AZD1222 COVID-19 vaccine. The material sequenced was peripheral blood, taken 28 days after the second AZD1222 dose. This rearrangement joins TRBV7-6 to TRBJ2-1; unclear D gene. CDR3: CASSLDVGVLFF. CDR3 in DNA: TGTGCCAGCAGCTTAGATGTTGGGGTGCTGTTCTTC.